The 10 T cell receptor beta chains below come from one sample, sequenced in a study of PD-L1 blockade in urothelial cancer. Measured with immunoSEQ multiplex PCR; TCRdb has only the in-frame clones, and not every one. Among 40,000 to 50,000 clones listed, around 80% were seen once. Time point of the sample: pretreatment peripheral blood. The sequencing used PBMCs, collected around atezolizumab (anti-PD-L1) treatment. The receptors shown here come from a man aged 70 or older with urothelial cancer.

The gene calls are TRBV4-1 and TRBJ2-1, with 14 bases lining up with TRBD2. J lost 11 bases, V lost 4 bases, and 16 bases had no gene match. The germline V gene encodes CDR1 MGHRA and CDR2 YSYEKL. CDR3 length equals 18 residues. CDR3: CASSRSGLAGAPTLQQFF. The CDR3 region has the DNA TGCGCCAGCAGCCGATCGGGACTAGCGGGGGCCCCGACACTCCAGCAGTTCTTC.

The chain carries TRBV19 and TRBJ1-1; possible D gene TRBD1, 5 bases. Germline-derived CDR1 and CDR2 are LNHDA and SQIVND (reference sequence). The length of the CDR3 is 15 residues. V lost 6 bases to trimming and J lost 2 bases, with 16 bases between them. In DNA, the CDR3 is TGTGCCAGTAGACGGCCCAGTAGGGGCAACACTGAAGCTTTCTTT. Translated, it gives CASRRPSRGNTEAFF.

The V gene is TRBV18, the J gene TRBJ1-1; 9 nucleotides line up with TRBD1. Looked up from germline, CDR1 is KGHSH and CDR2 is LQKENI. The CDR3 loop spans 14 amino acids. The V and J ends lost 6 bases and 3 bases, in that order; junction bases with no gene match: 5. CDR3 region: CASSPDRGYTEAFF. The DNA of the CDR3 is TGTGCCAGCTCCCCGGACAGGGGTTACACTGAAGCTTTCTTT.

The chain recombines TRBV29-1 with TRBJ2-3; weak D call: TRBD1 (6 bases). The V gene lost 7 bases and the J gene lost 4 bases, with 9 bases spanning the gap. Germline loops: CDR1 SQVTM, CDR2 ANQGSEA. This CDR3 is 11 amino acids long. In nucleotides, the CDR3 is TGCAGCGGTGGACAGTCAGATACGCAGTATTTT. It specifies CSGGQSDTQYF.

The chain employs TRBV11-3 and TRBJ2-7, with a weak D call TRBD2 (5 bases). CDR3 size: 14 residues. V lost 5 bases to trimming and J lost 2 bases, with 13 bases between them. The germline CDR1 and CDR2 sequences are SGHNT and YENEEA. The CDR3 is CASSISGNAYEQYF. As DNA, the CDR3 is TGTGCCAGCAGCATCTCCGGGAACGCCTACGAGCAGTACTTC.

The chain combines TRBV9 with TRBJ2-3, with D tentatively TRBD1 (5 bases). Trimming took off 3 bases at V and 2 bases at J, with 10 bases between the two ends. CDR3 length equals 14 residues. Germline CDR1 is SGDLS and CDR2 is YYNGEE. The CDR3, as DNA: TGTGCCAGCAGCGAGTGGGGCCCCACAGATACGCAGTATTTT. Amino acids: CASSEWGPTDTQYF.

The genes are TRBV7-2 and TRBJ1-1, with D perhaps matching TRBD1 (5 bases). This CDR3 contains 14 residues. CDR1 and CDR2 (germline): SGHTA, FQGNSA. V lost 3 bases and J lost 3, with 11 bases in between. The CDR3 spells CASSLNRGYTEAFF. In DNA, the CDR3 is TGTGCCAGCAGCTTGAATAGGGGATACACTGAAGCTTTCTTT.

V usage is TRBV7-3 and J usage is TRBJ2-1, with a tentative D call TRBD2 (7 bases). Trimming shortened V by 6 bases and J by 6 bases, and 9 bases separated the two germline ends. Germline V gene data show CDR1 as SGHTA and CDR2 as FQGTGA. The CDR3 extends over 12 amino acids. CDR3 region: CASSAGANEQFF. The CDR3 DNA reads TGTGCCAGCAGTGCGGGGGCCAATGAGCAGTTCTTC.

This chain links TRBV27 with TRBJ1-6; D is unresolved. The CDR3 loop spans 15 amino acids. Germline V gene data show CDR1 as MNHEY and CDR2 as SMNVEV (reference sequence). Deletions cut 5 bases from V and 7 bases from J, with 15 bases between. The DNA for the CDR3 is TGTGCCAGCAGTCTTTCCGACGGGAGGAATTCACCCCTCCACTTT. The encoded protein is CASSLSDGRNSPLHF.

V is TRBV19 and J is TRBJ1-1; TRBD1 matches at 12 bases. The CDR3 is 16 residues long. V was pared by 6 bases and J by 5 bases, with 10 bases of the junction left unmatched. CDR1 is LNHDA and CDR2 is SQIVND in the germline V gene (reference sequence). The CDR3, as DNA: TGTGCCAGTAGATCGGGACAGGGGGCGATAGGTACTGAAGCTTTCTTT. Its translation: CASRSGQGAIGTEAFF.